This T cell receptor (beta chain) originates from a study of blood T cell repertoires in COVID-19. Study-level information: Samples taken during acute and convalescent COVID-19 were collected in the United States, Italy and Spain. The analysed material was cDNA or gDNA that came from T cells, B-cell-depleted T cells, or PBMCs.

In the source study's methods: Amplifying reference gene primers gave estimates of nucleated cell counts. Sequenced by immunoSEQ multiplex PCR; TCRdb stores in-frame clones only, minus some. Clone size and V and J calls were adopted from that table, with D and trimming inferred from the DNA. Of approximately 170,000 clones in the sample, around four fifths were seen once. This clone has only a few counts. V gave up 2 bases and J gave up 8 bases, with 8 bases separating them. This CDR3 is built from 12 residues. Germline CDR1 is SGHNT and CDR2 is YYREEE (reference sequence). While infection was still active, Seattle patients were enrolled and then followed longitudinally.

This TCR was sampled from a woman of 80 years or more with COVID-19, enrolled during active disease. The chain combines TRBV5-4 with TRBJ1-5; no definite D call. What was sequenced was peripheral blood. The CDR3 loop reads CASSFFEEPQHF. For the CDR3, the DNA is TGTGCCAGCAGCTTTTTTGAGGAGCCCCAGCATTTT.